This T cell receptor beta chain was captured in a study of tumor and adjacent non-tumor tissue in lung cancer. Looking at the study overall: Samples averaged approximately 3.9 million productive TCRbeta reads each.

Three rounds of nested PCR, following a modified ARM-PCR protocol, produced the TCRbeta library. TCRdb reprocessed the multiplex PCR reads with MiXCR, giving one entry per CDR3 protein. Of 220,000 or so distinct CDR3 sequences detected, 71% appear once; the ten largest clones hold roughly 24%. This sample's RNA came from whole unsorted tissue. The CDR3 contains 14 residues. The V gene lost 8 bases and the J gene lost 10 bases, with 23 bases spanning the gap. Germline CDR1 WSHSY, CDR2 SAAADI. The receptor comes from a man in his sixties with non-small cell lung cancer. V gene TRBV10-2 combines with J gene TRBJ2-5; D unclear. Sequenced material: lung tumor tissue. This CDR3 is CASVPQDDFKIQYF. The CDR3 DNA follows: TGCGCCAGCGTTCCCCAGGACGACTTTAAGATCCAGTACTTC.